The 25 T cell receptor beta chains below were found in one sample sequenced in a study of cytomegalovirus exposure and HLA in healthy donors (dated 2017 in TCRdb). Libraries were constructed by the immunoSEQ multiplex PCR assay. A mixture of 60 forward primers for TCR Vbeta segments and 13 reverse primers for TCR Jbeta segments was used in the multiplex PCR. What TCRdb holds here is the immuneACCESS table cut down to in-frame rearrangements. Part of the clones is not present; checked against another copy, under half of the missing clones reflect an unresolved V gene, and the others are unexplained. This sample comprises more than 85,000 clones, under 85% of them detected only once. The ten largest clones take up 6.1% of the sample. Sequencing input: PBMCs. The receptors shown here come from a man younger than 35 in good health and CMV-seronegative.

V usage is TRBV7-2 and J usage is TRBJ2-7, with 9 bases that match TRBD1. This CDR3 is 16 amino acids long. J gave up 2 bases and V 3 bases, and 8 bases lay outside the gene matches. Germline V gives CDR1 SGHTA, CDR2 FQGNSA. CDR3 bases: TGTGCCAGCAGCTTTGATACCGGGACAGGGACCTACGAGCAGTACTTC. Translated, it gives CASSFDTGTGTYEQYF.

The gene calls are TRBV2 and TRBJ2-1, with 11 bases fitting TRBD2. The CDR3 runs to 13 residues. From germline, CDR1 is SNHLY and CDR2 FYNNEI. The ends lost 9 bases at V and 8 bases at J; junction bases unmatched: 6. In nucleotides, the CDR3 is TGTGCCAGAGGACTAGCGGGTGAGCATGAGCAGTTCTTC. It is translated as CARGLAGEHEQFF.

This clone was detected once. The chain couples TRBV25-1 to TRBJ1-5, with TRBD1 matching 7 bases. The CDR3 is made up of 13 amino acids. The V and J ends lost 3 bases and 4 bases, in that order; junction bases with no gene match: 0. Germline CDR1 MGHDK, CDR2 SYGVNS. As DNA, the CDR3 is TGTGCCAGCAGTGAGGGACAGAATCAGCCCCAGCATTTT. This sequence encodes CASSEGQNQPQHF.

The V call is TRBV1, the J call TRBJ2-1; no check of the table's D call, TRBD2, against the DNA was made. TRBV1 is termed a pseudogene. The CDR3 runs to 16 residues. CDR3 protein: CTSRLRKWGEYNEQFF. For the CDR3, the DNA is TGCACCAGCAGGCTCAGGAAGTGGGGGGAGTACAATGAGCAGTTCTTC.

The V gene is TRBV30, the J gene TRBJ1-2; TRBD1 matches 8 bases. Germline values: CDR1 GTSNPN, CDR2 SVGIG (reference sequence). V gave up 4 bases and J gave up 4 bases; unmatched junction bases: 2. The CDR3 is 12 residues long. The CDR3 DNA follows: TGTGCCTGGACAGGGGGCGTCTATGGCTACACCTTC. It yields the protein CAWTGGVYGYTF.

The gene calls are TRBV5-4 and TRBJ2-3; tentative D call: TRBD2 (6 bases). Germline values: CDR1 SGHNT, CDR2 YYREEE (reference sequence). CDR3 length: 15 residues. The V end lost 0 bases, the J end lost 2 bases, and 10 bases lay between the germline ends. Here the CDR3 reads CASSLVSGITDTQYF. Here the CDR3 DNA reads TGTGCCAGCAGCTTGGTTAGCGGAATCACAGATACGCAGTATTTT.

The V and J genes are TRBV6-1 and TRBJ1-3; 8 bases are shared with TRBD1. Germline V gene lookup returns CDR1 MNHNS and CDR2 SASEGT. The CDR3 extends over 15 amino acids. Trimming cost V 10 bases and J 0 bases; bases outside gene matches: 8. CDR3 region: CATGGQGSSGNTIYF. CDR3 sequence (DNA): TGTGCCACCGGAGGACAGGGTTCCTCTGGAAACACCATATATTTT.

The chain carries TRBV7-2 and TRBJ1-1; D is undetermined. Between the trimmed V and J ends, which lost 1 base and 5 bases, there was a span of 11 bases. CDR3 length equals 14 residues. CDR1 is SGHTA and CDR2 is FQGNSA in the germline V gene. The CDR3 DNA sequence: TGTGCCAGCAGCTTAGGGGTTATCGGGACTGAAGCTTTCTTT. Its translation: CASSLGVIGTEAFF.

This rearrangement joins TRBV2 to TRBJ1-2, with D perhaps matching TRBD1 (6 bases). Germline V gene sequence: CDR1 SNHLY, CDR2 FYNNEI. Trimming shortened V by 4 bases and J by 0 bases, and 15 bases separated the two germline ends. There are 16 residues in the CDR3. In nucleotides, the CDR3 is TGTGCCAGCAGTGGACTCCGGGACAAGCCTAACTATGGCTACACCTTC. Protein sequence: CASSGLRDKPNYGYTF.

This clone was picked up a small number of times. CDR3 nucleotide sequence: TGTGCCAGCAGTTACTCGCAGTTTGCCTACGAGCAGTACTTC. Translation: CASSYSQFAYEQYF. The V gene is TRBV6-5, the J gene TRBJ2-7; D uncertain. Trimming pared 0 bases from V and 2 bases from J, leaving 8 bases between. From germline, CDR1 is MNHEY and CDR2 SVGAGI. This CDR3 has 14 amino acids.

This clone was seen a single time. The chain joins TRBV18 to TRBJ2-3, with a weak D call TRBD1 (6 bases). The germline V and J ends were trimmed by 1 base and 1 base, with 21 bases remaining between them. Germline V CDR1 and CDR2: KGHSH, LQKENI. This CDR3 has 19 amino acids. For the CDR3, the DNA is TGTGCCAGCTCACCACAGAGTATGTCCCGTGAGGGGGGCACAGATACGCAGTATTTT. This codes for CASSPQSMSREGGTDTQYF.

The rearrangement joins TRBV9 to TRBJ2-7; 10 nucleotides agree with TRBD2. Germline loops: CDR1 SGDLS, CDR2 YYNGEE. V shed 0 bases, J shed 7 bases, and the junction held 10 bases outside the gene matches. The CDR3 spans 16 residues. In DNA, the CDR3 is TGTGCCAGCAGCGTAGCCCGGACTAGCGGTACGTGGGAGCAGTACTTC. This sequence encodes CASSVARTSGTWEQYF.

This chain joins TRBV28 and TRBJ2-5, with 7 bases that match TRBD2. TRBJ2-7 explains the end of the DNA better; the J call may be wrong. The CDR3 is 13 amino acids. Germline V gene lookup returns CDR1 MDHEN and CDR2 SYDVKM. In DNA form, the CDR3 reads TGTGCCAGCTTGGACGGGAGGACCCGCGAGCAGTACTTC. Translated: CASLDGRTREQYF.

Concerning this clone itself: At one end, the junction sequence differs from germline, possibly due to a read error. The DNA for the CDR3 is TGTTCCAGCATCTGGAGAACCGGGGAGCTGTTTTTT. Translating gives CSSIWRTGELFF. The chain is built from TRBV7-9 and TRBJ2-2; no firm D call. Germline lookup yields CDR1 SEHNR and CDR2 FQNEAQ (reference sequence). The CDR3 contains 12 residues.

This chain connects TRBV9 to TRBJ2-2, with 8 bases aligning to TRBD1. The ends lost 3 bases at V and 5 bases at J; junction bases unmatched: 6. Germline assignment: CDR1 SGDLS and CDR2 YYNGEE. The CDR3 runs to 15 residues. CDR3 loop: CASSAEGQATGELFF. CDR3 DNA sequence: TGTGCCAGCAGCGCAGAGGGACAGGCGACCGGGGAGCTGTTTTTT.

Within the sample, this clone is medium-sized. The same CDR3 arises from other DNA sequences in this sample as well. The chain is built from TRBV12-5 and TRBJ1-5; D is undetermined. The CDR3 sequence is 14 residues long. Germline V gene data show CDR1 as LGHNT and CDR2 as FRNRAP. V was shortened by 3 bases and J by 0 bases, with 6 bases between the two germline ends. The CDR3 DNA sequence: TGTGCTAGTGGTTTTGACTATAGCAATCAGCCCCAGCATTTT. Translated, it gives CASGFDYSNQPQHF.

The chain is built from TRBV27 and TRBJ2-7; 7 bases are a match to TRBD2. Trimming cost V 5 bases and J 5 bases; bases outside gene matches: 6. The CDR3 totals 13 residues. The germline V gene encodes CDR1 MNHEY and CDR2 SMNVEV (reference sequence). The CDR3 nucleotides are TGTGCCAGCAGTGGGAGGGCCCTCCACGAGCAGTACTTC. Translated, it gives CASSGRALHEQYF.

The CDR3, as DNA: TGTGCCAGCAGTAGAGGAACCAACACCGGGGAGCTGTTTTTT. It encodes CASSRGTNTGELFF. The rearrangement uses TRBV6-4 and TRBJ2-2; no clear D gene. Trimming cost V 5 bases and J 2 bases, with 9 bases left between them. CDR1 MRHNA and CDR2 SNTAGT come from the germline V gene. The CDR3 totals 14 residues.

This chain connects TRBV6-5 to TRBJ2-7; 10 bases match TRBD2. V lost 9 bases to trimming and J lost 6 bases; unmatched junction nucleotides: 5. The CDR3 has 12 amino acids. CDR1 is MNHEY and CDR2 is SVGAGI in the germline V gene. The CDR3 reads CASRTSGGEQYF. CDR3 bases: TGTGCCAGTCGGACTAGCGGAGGCGAGCAGTACTTC.

The chain employs TRBV29-1 and TRBJ2-7; TRBD1 aligns across 9 bases. Trimming took 6 bases from V and 5 from J; bases not matched to a gene: 17. The CDR3 has 16 residues. Germline V gene data show CDR1 as SQVTM and CDR2 as ANQGSEA. As DNA, the CDR3 is TGCAGCGTCGACTGTCCCGGGACAGGGAAGGGCCACGAGCAGTACTTC. Translated: CSVDCPGTGKGHEQYF.

The J gene is TRBJ2-1, the V gene TRBV2; D may be TRBD2 (5 bases). Per the germline V gene, CDR1 is SNHLY and CDR2 is FYNNEI. Trimming removed 11 bases from V and 6 bases from J, with 23 bases in between. The CDR3 sequence is 15 residues long. The CDR3 region has the DNA TGTGCCCATACAAAGATAGCGAATATTTTCAATGAGCAGTTCTTC. Translation gives CAHTKIANIFNEQFF. Combining the CDR3 with reference TRBV2 and TRBJ2-1 gives the whole variable domain EPEVTQTPSHQVTQMGQEVILRCVPISNHLYFYWYRQILGQKVEFLVSFYNNEISEKSEIFDDQFSVERPDGSNFTLKIRSTKLEDSAMYFCAHTKIANIFNEQFFGPGTRLTVL.

V is TRBV27 and J is TRBJ1-4; D gene ambiguous. V gave up 7 bases and J gave up 3 bases, with 15 bases separating them. Germline CDR1 MNHEY, CDR2 SMNVEV (reference sequence). The CDR3 covers 15 residues. CDR3 protein: CASIPRRKANEKLFF. The CDR3 DNA reads as TGTGCCAGCATTCCGAGGCGGAAGGCTAATGAAAAACTGTTTTTT.

The chain links TRBV7-3 to TRBJ1-3; a weak D match, TRBD1 (6 bases). Trimming cost V 4 bases and J 2 bases, with 21 bases left between them. Germline CDR1 SGHTA, CDR2 FQGTGA. The CDR3 is 18 amino acids. The CDR3 DNA reads TGTGCCAGCAGCTCCCAAGGGGGGGGCAGGGGTGCTGGAAACACCATATATTTT. Amino acid sequence: CASSSQGGGRGAGNTIYF.

The gene calls are TRBV5-6 and TRBJ2-2; 7 bases agree with TRBD1. CDR3 length: 15 residues. CDR1 and CDR2 (germline): SGHDT, YYEEEE. Trimming at V came to 5 bases and at J to 4 bases, leaving 8 bases not matched to a gene. CDR3 loop: CASRPTGDGTGELFF. DNA for the CDR3: TGTGCCAGCAGACCAACAGGGGACGGCACCGGGGAGCTGTTTTTT.

The gene calls are TRBV30 and TRBJ2-1; weak D call: TRBD1 (5 bases). Germline V gene lookup returns CDR1 GTSNPN and CDR2 SVGIG (reference sequence). The CDR3 spans 12 residues. V lost 2 bases and J 4 bases, leaving 6 bases between the germline ends. CDR3 amino acids: CAWSRGYNEQFF. The CDR3 coding sequence is TGTGCCTGGAGTAGGGGTTACAATGAGCAGTTCTTC.